The subject of this entry is one T cell receptor (beta chain). Its cognate antigen is unknown. This specimen belongs to a study of a mutant IDH1 vaccine in newly diagnosed glioma. Study-wide background: Patients began vaccination 4-6 weeks after radiotherapy alone, or with temozolomide cycles. A roughly 62% male, about 38% female split and a mean age of about 43 years characterized treated patients.

Trimming cost V 5 bases and J 3 bases, with 11 bases left between them. The length of the CDR3 is 13 residues. CDR1 and CDR2 from the germline V gene are SGHVS and FNYEAQ. Time point described: week 35, safety follow-up. In every dose of vaccine, 300 ug of mutant IDH1 20-mer peptide was given alongside topical imiquimod. Eight vaccinations reached patients in weeks 1, 3, 5, 7, 11, 15, 19 and 23. Sequencing used immunoSEQ multiplex PCR; TCRdb keeps in-frame clones, though not all of them. The data contain under 35,000 clones, roughly four fifths of them singletons. The starting material was PBMCs, obtained from a glioma patient whose treatment included an IDH1 peptide vaccine. This sequence originates from a man between 45 and 60 years old with glioma. V usage is TRBV7-6 and J usage is TRBJ2-7, with D possibly TRBD1 on 5 matching bases. The CDR3 sequence: CASSQGQHYEQYF. CDR3 coding DNA: TGTGCCAGCAGCCAAGGACAACACTACGAGCAGTACTTC.